This T cell receptor beta chain emerged from a study of shared clonotypes between healthy human individuals. Regarding the study as a whole: Unshared clonotypes carried lower generation probabilities than those common to all four donors.

Looked up from germline, CDR1 is SGHRS and CDR2 is YFSETQ. The CDR3 is 12 residues long. The germline V and J ends were trimmed by 1 base and 7 bases, with 8 bases remaining between them. The method was immunoSEQ multiplex PCR; TCRdb's version includes in-frame clones alone and lacks a portion of them. The table lists around 1.5 million clones, 95% to 99% of them singletons. Turning to this clone: Its antigen is as yet unknown.

This chain links TRBV5-1 with TRBJ2-5; unclear D gene. The TCR originated in a man aged 25 to 45 in good health. Sequencing was performed on naive CD4+ T cells sorted from blood. This sample's subset: CD45RA+ positively selected. CDR3 residues: CASSLHPGTQYF. CDR3 DNA: TGCGCCAGCAGCTTGCACCCTGGGACCCAGTACTTC.